The 17 T cell receptor beta chains reported below all come from one sample, sequenced in a study of control samples from healthy donors and cancer patients. TCRdb's table, derived via immunoSEQ multiplex PCR, lists solely in-frame clones and lacks some. This sample carries tens of thousands of clones, 91% of them seen once, and the ten largest clones take nearly 0.95%. Sequencing was done on a sample of blood. Every receptor here comes from a woman younger than 45 in good health.

The sample holds one count of this clone. CDR3 sequence (DNA): TGTGCCCTCCGGGGGCAGAACACTGAAGCTTTCTTT. Translating it yields CALRGQNTEAFF. The V call is TRBV6-5, the J call TRBJ1-1, with D possibly being TRBD1 (6 bases). Germline CDR1 and CDR2: MNHEY and SVGAGI. The V and J ends lost 11 bases and 1 base respectively, with 11 bases between them. The CDR3 runs to 12 residues.

The V gene is TRBV6-5, the J gene TRBJ1-1; D is unclear. With 5 bases removed from V and 4 bases from J, the gap between germline ends came to 14 bases. CDR1 MNHEY and CDR2 SVGAGI come from the germline V gene. The CDR3 is made up of 14 amino acids. CDR3 nucleotides: TGTGCCAGCAGTACCCTCGGGCCCACCACTGAAGCTTTCTTT. This gives the protein CASSTLGPTTEAFF.

The chain links TRBV10-1 to TRBJ1-1; 8 nucleotides match TRBD1. CDR3 length: 13 residues. Germline CDR1 is WNHNN and CDR2 is SYGVQD (reference sequence). The trim removed 7 bases at V and 1 base at J, leaving 2 bases unmatched. The CDR3 coding sequence is TGCGCCAGCACTGGGACAGGGAACACTGAAGCTTTCTTT. Translating it yields CASTGTGNTEAFF.

V usage is TRBV2 and J usage is TRBJ2-6; D is possibly TRBD1 (5 bases). The CDR3 has 17 amino acids. Per the germline V gene, CDR1 is SNHLY and CDR2 is FYNNEI. V dropped 3 bases and J dropped 0 bases, with 12 bases sitting between them. The CDR3 coding sequence is TGTGCCAGCAGTGATGGCAGGGCTCCCTCTGGGGCCAACGTCCTGACTTTC. Translation: CASSDGRAPSGANVLTF.

In its sample, this clone was seen a few times. The rearrangement links TRBV7-9 to TRBJ1-4; no firm D call. CDR3 size: 15 residues. V lost 6 bases to trimming and J lost 4 bases, with 15 bases between them. Looked up from germline, CDR1 is SEHNR and CDR2 is FQNEAQ (reference sequence). The CDR3 DNA reads as TGTGCCAGCAGACCCGGGGTGGGAATTAATGAAAAACTGTTTTTT. Translation: CASRPGVGINEKLFF.

The chain joins TRBV30 to TRBJ2-1, with 8 bases that match TRBD2. Germline V gene lookup returns CDR1 GTSNPN and CDR2 SVGIG (reference sequence). After removal of 4 bases from V and 2 bases from J, the junction contained 10 bases not matched to a gene. This CDR3 has 16 residues. For the CDR3, the DNA is TGTGCCTGGAAAAATCCAGCGGGAGTGGCCTACAATGAGCAGTTCTTC. It yields the protein CAWKNPAGVAYNEQFF.

The V gene is TRBV6-5, the J gene TRBJ1-3; 7 bases fit TRBD1. V shed 6 bases and J 7 bases; nucleotides not matched to a gene: 9. The germline V gene has CDR1 MNHEY and CDR2 SVGAGI. This CDR3 comprises 14 residues. CDR3 residues: CASRFGTDTNTIYF. The CDR3 DNA is TGTGCCAGCAGATTCGGGACAGATACTAACACCATATATTTT.

The V call is TRBV3-1 (or the pseudogene TRBV3-2), the J call TRBJ1-6; a possible D gene is TRBD1 (5 bases). CDR1 and CDR2 from the germline V gene are LGHDT and YNNKEL (reference sequence). V was trimmed by 0 bases and J by 10 bases, leaving 22 bases between them. The CDR3 contains 18 residues. The DNA of the CDR3 is TGTGCCAGCAGCCAAGATATCGACAGTGACCGTAGAAGCTCACCCCTCCACTTT. Translation gives CASSQDIDSDRRSSPLHF.

This clone was observed once. This chain uses TRBV7-9 with TRBJ1-1; 8 bases fit TRBD1. Germline assignment: CDR1 SEHNR and CDR2 FQNEAQ (reference sequence). V lost 2 bases and J lost 5; bases outside the gene matches: 4. The CDR3 has 14 residues. The CDR3 bases are TGTGCCAGCAGCTTACAGGGGGCATTGACTGAAGCTTTCTTT. This sequence encodes CASSLQGALTEAFF.

The J gene is TRBJ1-2, the V gene TRBV5-5, with D hard to call. The CDR3 spans 15 residues. The germline gives CDR1 SGHKS, CDR2 YYEKEE (reference sequence). V dropped 0 bases and J dropped 3 bases, with 12 bases sitting between them. Written as DNA, the CDR3 is TGTGCCAGCAGCTTGGGGGCGGACGGGGACTATGGCTACACCTTC. Its translation: CASSLGADGDYGYTF. The full variable domain, rest sourced from reference TRBV5-5 and TRBJ1-2, is DAGVTQSPTHLIKTRGQQVTLRCSPISGHKSVSWYQQVLGQGPQFIFQYYEKEERGRGNFPDRFSARQFPNYSSELNVNALLLGDSALYLCASSLGADGDYGYTFGSGTRLTVV.

This sequence joins TRBV2 and TRBJ1-1; D possibly corresponds to TRBD1 (5 bases). This CDR3 contains 13 residues. V was cut by 9 bases and J by 0 bases, with 11 bases left in between. Germline V CDR1 and CDR2: SNHLY, FYNNEI. CDR3 nucleotides: TGTGCCAGTCGGGGCGGTCTGAACACTGAAGCTTTCTTT. Its protein product is CASRGGLNTEAFF.

The chain is built from TRBV9 and TRBJ1-3; unclear D gene. Germline lookup yields CDR1 SGDLS and CDR2 YYNGEE. The CDR3 runs to 15 residues. The V end lost 3 bases, the J end lost 11 bases, and 21 bases lay between the germline ends. The CDR3 bases are TGTGCCAGCAGCGCCGGACCAAGAGATAAAAGACCCATATATTTT. Amino acid sequence: CASSAGPRDKRPIYF.

In this sample, this clone turned up a few times. The genes are TRBV19 and TRBJ2-3; D gene unclear. The CDR3 totals 13 residues. Deletions cut 1 base from V and 6 bases from J, with 8 bases between. Germline lookup yields CDR1 LNHDA and CDR2 SQIVND (reference sequence). CDR3 sequence (DNA): TGTGCCAGTAGTATAGTAAGCCTGGATACGCAGTATTTT. Its translation is CASSIVSLDTQYF.

This clone appeared a single time. The genes are TRBV3-1 (or the pseudogene TRBV3-2) and TRBJ2-5; D might be TRBD1 or TRBD2, each matching 5 bases. Trimming took 4 bases from V and 9 from J, leaving 30 bases between them. CDR1 LGHDT and CDR2 YNNKEL come from the germline V gene (reference sequence). The CDR3 runs to 18 residues. CDR3 sequence: CASSRAPLNRCQVGAQYF. The CDR3 nucleotides are TGTGCCAGCAGCCGCGCGCCCCTGAACCGCTGCCAAGTGGGGGCCCAGTACTTC.

The V call is TRBV5-1, the J call TRBJ2-7; D unclear. The V end was cut by 1 base, the J end by 3 bases, with 14 bases between. Germline assignment: CDR1 SGHRS and CDR2 YFSETQ. This CDR3 comprises 15 residues. CDR3 sequence (DNA): TGCGCCAGCAGCTTGTATATTGCAGAGGTCTACGAGCAGTACTTC. This sequence encodes CASSLYIAEVYEQYF.

V gene TRBV10-2 combines with J gene TRBJ2-5, with 7 bases matching TRBD2. The CDR3 is made up of 13 amino acids. CDR1 is WSHSY and CDR2 is SAAADI in the germline V gene. Trimming cost V 8 bases and J 2 bases; bases outside gene matches: 5. The CDR3 loop reads CASYLGGQETQYF. In DNA, the CDR3 is TGCGCCAGCTACCTCGGGGGGCAAGAGACCCAGTACTTC.

The V call is TRBV19, the J call TRBJ2-1; possibly TRBD1 for D (5 bases). Germline assignment: CDR1 LNHDA and CDR2 SQIVND (reference sequence). The CDR3 extends over 16 amino acids. V lost 3 bases and J 2 bases, leaving 14 bases between the germline ends. CDR3 sequence: CASSMFAAGPYNEQFF. CDR3 coding DNA: TGTGCCAGTAGTATGTTCGCGGCAGGGCCCTACAATGAGCAGTTCTTC.